The 27 T cell receptor beta chains listed next were all sequenced from one sample in a study of blood T cell repertoires in COVID-19. Profiling relied on immunoSEQ multiplex PCR, and the TCRdb table lists in-frame clones only, not all of them. The repertoire consists of 200,000 to 300,000 clones, with approximately 90% occurring once and the leading ten covering roughly 1.2%. The sample was PBMCs or T cells enriched from blood (not recorded which). These receptors were obtained from a woman aged 40 to 55 with acute COVID-19.

The rearrangement uses TRBV2 and TRBJ2-1; D uncertain. CDR1 and CDR2 (germline): SNHLY, FYNNEI. This CDR3 has 14 residues. Trimming left V 6 bases short and J 5 bases short, with 14 bases between. In nucleotides, the CDR3 is TGTGCCAGCAGCTCTATCACCTTGAACAATGAGCAGTTCTTC. This sequence encodes CASSSITLNNEQFF.

This chain joins TRBV3-1 (or the pseudogene TRBV3-2) and TRBJ2-7, with unresolved D. Germline V lookup: CDR1 LGHDT, CDR2 YNNKEL (reference sequence). CDR3 length: 11 residues. V gave up 1 base and J gave up 6 bases, with 4 bases separating them. CDR3 in amino acids: CASSQGVEQYV. The CDR3 coding sequence is TGTGCCAGCAGCCAAGGAGTCGAGCAGTACGTC.

The rearrangement links TRBV2 to TRBJ2-7; possible D gene TRBD1, 6 bases. This CDR3 has 16 residues. The V gene's germline CDR1 is SNHLY and CDR2 FYNNEI. Trimming removed 4 bases at V and 2 bases at J, with 18 bases between. The CDR3 protein is CASSGTGNGRAYEQYF. The CDR3, as DNA: TGTGCCAGCAGTGGTACAGGGAACGGACGGGCCTACGAGCAGTACTTC.

V usage is TRBV5-1 and J usage is TRBJ1-1, with a weak D call TRBD1 (5 bases). The V gene lost 3 bases and the J gene lost 0 bases, with 12 bases spanning the gap. CDR1 SGHRS and CDR2 YFSETQ come from the germline V gene. The CDR3 has 15 residues. The CDR3 loop is CASSWGEYMNTEAFF. The DNA of the CDR3 is TGCGCCAGCAGCTGGGGGGAGTACATGAACACTGAAGCTTTCTTT.

V and J are TRBV5-5 and TRBJ1-5, with TRBD1 identical over 7 bases. CDR3 length: 18 residues. V shed 4 bases and J 2 bases; nucleotides not matched to a gene: 15. CDR1 is SGHKS and CDR2 is YYEKEE in the germline V gene (reference sequence). CDR3 nucleotide sequence: TGTGCCAGCAGCATGACAGATACAGGGGACGGGGGCAATCAGCCCCAGCATTTT. This gives the protein CASSMTDTGDGGNQPQHF.

The chain recombines TRBV18 with TRBJ2-3; TRBD1 might be the D (6 bases). From germline, CDR1 is KGHSH and CDR2 LQKENI. The CDR3 contains 15 residues. The V end was cut by 5 bases, the J end by 2 bases, with 14 bases between. The CDR3 DNA sequence: TGTGCCAGCTCATCAGGGACATATAACACAGATACGCAGTATTTT. Amino acids: CASSSGTYNTDTQYF. The full variable domain, in which reference TRBV18 and TRBJ2-3 provide the parts outside the CDR3, is NAGVMQNPRHLVRRRGQEARLRCSPMKGHSHVYWYRQLPEEGLKFMVYLQKENIIDESGMPKERFSAEFPKEGPSILRIQQVVRGDSAAYFCASSSGTYNTDTQYFGPGTRLTVL.

This clone appeared once. The V gene is TRBV2, the J gene TRBJ2-7; no reliable D call. The CDR3 loop spans 11 amino acids. CDR1 SNHLY and CDR2 FYNNEI come from the germline V gene. The V end was cut by 3 bases, the J end by 2 bases, with 2 bases between. The CDR3 sequence is CASSDTYEQYV. The CDR3 nucleotides read TGTGCCAGCAGTGACACCTACGAGCAGTACGTC.

This chain links TRBV15 with TRBJ2-5; possible D gene TRBD2, 6 bases. The CDR3 runs 13 residues. Germline V gene sequence: CDR1 LNHNV, CDR2 YYDKDF (reference sequence). Trimming removed 8 bases from V and 5 bases from J, with 15 bases in between. In nucleotides, the CDR3 is TGTGCCACCTCCCTCGGGGCGGGGGAGACCCAGTACTTC. This encodes CATSLGAGETQYF.

The V gene is TRBV6-5, the J gene TRBJ2-7; the match to TRBD1 covers 7 bases. The CDR3 totals 15 residues. After removal of 2 bases from V and 3 bases from J, the junction contained 7 bases not matched to a gene. Germline V gene data show CDR1 as MNHEY and CDR2 as SVGAGI. The CDR3 DNA reads TGTGCCAGCAGTTACCACCCCCGGGACAGCTACGAGCAGTACTTC. Amino acid sequence: CASSYHPRDSYEQYF.

Written as DNA, the CDR3 is TGTGCCATCAGTGAGTCGACAGGGGAATTGAGCGAGCAGTACTTC. Amino acids: CAISESTGELSEQYF. The chain carries TRBV10-3 and TRBJ2-7; TRBD1 aligns across 8 bases. Germline V gene data show CDR1 as ENHRY and CDR2 as SYGVKD. The V gene end was trimmed by 0 bases and the J gene end by 6 bases; junction bases not matched to a gene: 7. CDR3 size: 15 residues.

This rearrangement joins TRBV18 to TRBJ2-3, with 13 bases matching TRBD2. Germline assignment: CDR1 KGHSH and CDR2 LQKENI. The ends lost 3 bases at V and 4 bases at J; junction bases unmatched: 1. CDR3 size: 15 residues. The CDR3 region is CASSPGLAGPDTQYF. DNA of the CDR3: TGTGCCAGCTCACCGGGACTAGCGGGACCAGATACGCAGTATTTT. Full variable domain (outside the CDR3, taken from reference TRBV18 and TRBJ2-3): NAGVMQNPRHLVRRRGQEARLRCSPMKGHSHVYWYRQLPEEGLKFMVYLQKENIIDESGMPKERFSAEFPKEGPSILRIQQVVRGDSAAYFCASSPGLAGPDTQYFGPGTRLTVL.

Notes on this clone: One end of the junction varies from germline; a read error may be responsible. The V gene is TRBV7-9, the J gene TRBJ1-4, with 7 bases aligning to TRBD1. Germline V gene lookup returns CDR1 SEHNR and CDR2 FQNEAQ (reference sequence). CDR3 length: 15 residues. CDR3 in amino acids: CASSIRGRGNEKLFF. The CDR3, as DNA: TGTGCCAGCAGCATTAGGGGGCGCGGTAATGAAAAACTATTTTTT.

This clone was seen many times. This rearrangement joins TRBV19 to TRBJ2-7; TRBD1 matches at 8 bases. Looked up from germline, CDR1 is LNHDA and CDR2 is SQIVND (reference sequence). The CDR3 covers 15 residues. V was pared by 4 bases and J by 2 bases, with 7 bases of the junction left unmatched. This CDR3 is CASSKTGQEPYEQYF. For the CDR3, the DNA is TGTGCCAGTAGTAAGACGGGACAGGAGCCCTACGAGCAGTACTTC.

This rearrangement joins TRBV9 to TRBJ1-3, with D unresolved. V lost 4 bases, J lost 4 bases, and 12 bases lay in between. Germline CDR1 SGDLS, CDR2 YYNGEE. The CDR3 is 14 amino acids. CDR3 sequence: CASSPRQAGNTIYF. The CDR3, as DNA: TGTGCCAGCAGCCCAAGGCAGGCAGGAAACACCATATATTTT. The whole variable domain, remainder taken from reference TRBV9 and TRBJ1-3, is DSGVTQTPKHLITATGQRVTLRCSPRSGDLSVYWYQQSLDQGLQFLIQYYNGEERAKGNILERFSAQQFPDLHSELNLSSLELGDSALYFCASSPRQAGNTIYFGEGSWLTVV.

This clone was seen only a few times. The genes are TRBV4-2 and TRBJ1-4; D unresolved. This CDR3 is 15 amino acids long. In germline, CDR1 is LGHNA, CDR2 YNFKEQ. Trimming pared 5 bases from V and 3 bases from J, leaving 13 bases between. The CDR3 DNA reads TGTGCCAGCAGCTTACTCCGGGTCTCTAATGAAAAACTGTTTTTT. Amino acids: CASSLLRVSNEKLFF.

This chain connects TRBV19 to TRBJ2-2, with 7 bases fitting TRBD2. CDR3 length: 14 amino acids. In germline, CDR1 is LNHDA, CDR2 SQIVND (reference sequence). The ends lost 4 bases at V and 4 bases at J; junction bases unmatched: 3. The CDR3 loop is CASSRGEGTGELFF. The DNA of the CDR3 is TGTGCCAGTAGTAGGGGGGAGGGCACCGGGGAGCTGTTTTTT.

The chain joins TRBV5-6 to TRBJ1-2; D unresolved. From germline, CDR1 is SGHDT and CDR2 YYEEEE. Trimming pared 1 base from V and 4 bases from J, leaving 8 bases between. CDR3 size: 13 residues. The CDR3: CASSLRGFYGYTF. In nucleotides, the CDR3 is TGTGCCAGCAGCTTGCGGGGATTCTATGGCTACACCTTC.

The rearrangement links TRBV5-6 to TRBJ2-7, with D maybe TRBD2 (6 bases). The V gene's germline CDR1 is SGHDT and CDR2 YYEEEE. V dropped 2 bases and J dropped 6 bases, with 15 bases sitting between them. This CDR3 is 14 amino acids long. In DNA, the CDR3 is TGTGCCAGCAGCTTCACCGCGGGGTACCCCGAGCAGTACTTC. It translates to CASSFTAGYPEQYF.

The CDR3 coding sequence is TGTGCCAGCAGTTACTCCGCAGGGAACAATCAGCCCCAGCATTTT. It specifies CASSYSAGNNQPQHF. The chain employs TRBV6-5 and TRBJ1-5; possibly TRBD1 for D (5 bases). The CDR3 runs to 15 residues. V was shortened by 0 bases and J by 3 bases, with 9 bases between the two germline ends. Germline loops: CDR1 MNHEY, CDR2 SVGAGI.

The chain is built from TRBV5-5 and TRBJ2-7; D uncertain. The CDR3 has 15 residues. V was trimmed by 0 bases and J by 7 bases, leaving 17 bases between them. CDR1 SGHKS and CDR2 YYEKEE come from the germline V gene (reference sequence). Here the CDR3 DNA reads TGTGCCAGCAGCTTGGAAAGCTCCCCCCGGTGGGAGCAGTACTTC. Its translation: CASSLESSPRWEQYF.

In this sample, this clone turned up once. The chain employs TRBV11-2 and TRBJ2-1; TRBD2 matches 10 bases. V lost 3 bases, J lost 4 bases, and 6 bases stayed unmatched. This CDR3 is built from 16 residues. Per germline, CDR1 SGHAT and CDR2 FQNNGV. CDR3: CASSLRSLAGYNEQFF. CDR3 in DNA: TGTGCCAGCAGCTTGAGATCACTAGCGGGATACAATGAGCAGTTCTTC.

V and J are TRBV5-6 and TRBJ1-1; no definite D call. Germline CDR1 reads SGHDT; CDR2 reads YYEEEE. The length of the CDR3 is 14 residues. V dropped 2 bases and J dropped 0 bases, with 8 bases sitting between them. CDR3: CASSFRTVNTEAFF. The CDR3 nucleotides read TGTGCCAGCAGCTTTCGCACAGTGAACACTGAAGCTTTCTTT.

The chain has TRBV27 and TRBJ1-1; D is unresolved. The CDR3 spans 14 residues. V shed 3 bases and J shed 6 bases, with 14 bases lying between them. Germline lookup yields CDR1 MNHEY and CDR2 SMNVEV (reference sequence). CDR3 DNA sequence: TGTGCCAGCAGTTTTGTAGCCATCCGTGCTGAAGCTTTCTTT. As protein: CASSFVAIRAEAFF.

V is TRBV11-2 and J is TRBJ2-7, with 12 positions matching TRBD2. CDR1 is SGHAT and CDR2 is FQNNGV in the germline V gene. This CDR3 comprises 15 residues. V lost 5 bases to trimming and J lost 5 bases; unmatched junction nucleotides: 7. The CDR3 DNA follows: TGTGCCAGCAGCCTTCTAGCGGGAGGGCTCGACGAGCAGTACGTC. It is translated as CASSLLAGGLDEQYV.

This chain uses TRBV19 with TRBJ2-3, with 11 bases aligning to TRBD1. V lost 8 bases and J lost 4; bases outside the gene matches: 5. CDR1 is LNHDA and CDR2 is SQIVND in the germline V gene (reference sequence). This CDR3 comprises 14 residues. The CDR3 reads CASSDRGPPDTQYF. Written as DNA, the CDR3 is TGTGCCAGTTCGGACAGGGGGCCCCCAGATACGCAGTATTTT.

The gene calls are TRBV3-1 (or the pseudogene TRBV3-2) and TRBJ2-7; 10 positions match TRBD2. The CDR3 totals 14 residues. Germline V gives CDR1 LGHDT, CDR2 YNNKEL (reference sequence). The ends lost 3 bases at V and 5 bases at J; junction bases unmatched: 4. The DNA for the CDR3 is TGTGCCAGCAGCCAGGGACTAGCGCAAGACGAGCAGTACTTC. It translates to CASSQGLAQDEQYF.

This rearrangement joins TRBV9 to TRBJ2-1, with 7 bases that match TRBD2. J lost 4 bases, V lost 4 bases, and 11 bases had no gene match. Germline lookup yields CDR1 SGDLS and CDR2 YYNGEE. CDR3 length equals 16 residues. The CDR3 region has the DNA TGTGCCAGCAGCCCGAGGGCGAGCGGGAATTACAATGAGCAGTTCTTC. Its translation is CASSPRASGNYNEQFF.